A selection of T cell receptor beta chains follows, all from one sample in a study of cytomegalovirus exposure and HLA in healthy donors. Sequenced by immunoSEQ multiplex PCR; TCRdb stores in-frame clones only, minus some. There are 150,000 to 200,000 clones in the sample; 82% occur only once, and about 1.6% lies in the top ten. The sequenced sample consisted of PBMCs. The receptor set was obtained from a man aged 40-49 years in good health and CMV-seronegative. CDR3s include the opening cysteine and the closing phenylalanine or tryptophan. Fields, in order: D gene, V gene, clone size, J gene, CDR3 DNA, CDR3 protein. A D gene is named only where the DNA matches it firmly. Not every row has a clone size; where given, it reads once, few, many or a size class.

D: .
V: TRBV28
size: .
J: TRBJ1-1
DNA: TGTGCCAGCAGTTTAAATCACAGGGATACTGAAGCTTTCTTT
CDR3: CASSLNHRDTEAFF

D: .
V: TRBV5-1
size: .
J: TRBJ2-5
DNA: TGCGCCAGCAGCTTGACTAGACAGGCGGGTCGAGAGACCCAGTACTTC
CDR3: CASSLTRQAGRETQYF

D: .
V: TRBV7-3
size: few
J: TRBJ2-3
DNA: TGTGCCAGCAGCACCCATACTGCCCCTGGCACAGATACGCAGTATTTT
CDR3: CASSTHTAPGTDTQYF

D: .
V: TRBV9
size: once
J: TRBJ2-7
DNA: TGTGCCAGCAGCGGCCGGGACTCCTCCTACGAGCAGTACTTC
CDR3: CASSGRDSSYEQYF

D: .
V: TRBV4-1
size: .
J: TRBJ1-6
DNA: TGCGCCAGCAGCCCTCTAAGGGACGGAGGGTGGTCACCCCTCCACTTT
CDR3: CASSPLRDGGWSPLHF

D: .
V: TRBV19
size: .
J: TRBJ1-1
DNA: TGTGCCAGTAGTATTAGTCGGGGGGACCTTTACAGTGAAGCTTTCTTT
CDR3: CASSISRGDLYSEAFF

D: TRBD1
V: TRBV19
size: .
J: TRBJ2-7
DNA: TGTGCCAGTAGTATAGATTACAGGGGGTACTACGAGCAGTACTTC
CDR3: CASSIDYRGYYEQYF

D: .
V: TRBV19
size: .
J: TRBJ1-2
DNA: TGTGCCAGTAGTATACAGGACTATGGCTACACCTTC
CDR3: CASSIQDYGYTF

D: .
V: TRBV12-1
size: .
J: TRBJ2-1
DNA: TGTGCCAGCAGCTTTGCGCGTAGGGGTGCCCCCACCTCAATCGGGGAGCAGTTCTTC
CDR3: CASSFARRGAPTSIGEQFF

D: TRBD2
V: TRBV11-2
size: .
J: TRBJ2-7
DNA: TGTGCCAGCAGCTTGAGGCGGGAGAATGGCGAGCAGTACTTC
CDR3: CASSLRRENGEQYF

D: .
V: TRBV7-8
size: few
J: TRBJ2-1
DNA: TGTGCCAGCAGCTCCAAGGGGGGGAACGACAATGAGCAGTTCTTC
CDR3: CASSSKGGNDNEQFF

D: .
V: TRBV4-3
size: .
J: TRBJ1-4
DNA: TGCGCCAGCAGCCAAGATTTTATTGAGATCAATGAAAAACTGTTTTTT
CDR3: CASSQDFIEINEKLFF

D: TRBD1
V: TRBV7-9
size: .
J: TRBJ2-7
DNA: TGTGCCAGCAGCCCGTCGACAGGGGGTTACGCCTACGAGCAGTACTTC
CDR3: CASSPSTGGYAYEQYF

D: .
V: TRBV19
size: .
J: TRBJ1-2
DNA: TGTGCCAGTAGGGACGGAGGTGACTATGGCTACACCTTC
CDR3: CASRDGGDYGYTF

D: TRBD2
V: TRBV18
size: .
J: TRBJ2-1
DNA: TGTGCCAGCTCACCTCAGACTAGCGGGAGCAATGAGCAGTTCTTC
CDR3: CASSPQTSGSNEQFF

D: .
V: TRBV6-5
size: .
J: TRBJ2-1
DNA: TGTGCCAGCGAAACTAGCCTTGAGCAGTTCTTC
CDR3: CASETSLEQFF

D: .
V: TRBV7-9
size: .
J: TRBJ1-3
DNA: TGTGCCAGCAGCTTAAGAGGAGGAAACACCATATATTTT
CDR3: CASSLRGGNTIYF

D: .
V: TRBV10-3
size: .
J: TRBJ1-5
DNA: TGTGCCATCGGACAGTCTAATCAGCCCCAGCATTTT
CDR3: CAIGQSNQPQHF

D: .
V: TRBV5-8
size: .
J: TRBJ1-6
DNA: TGTGCCAGCAGCTTGATAACAGGCTCCAATTCACCCCTCCACTTT
CDR3: CASSLITGSNSPLHF

D: TRBD1
V: TRBV10-3
size: .
J: TRBJ1-2
DNA: TGTGCCATCAGTGACCCCCGGACAGGGGGAACGGATGGCTACACCTTC
CDR3: CAISDPRTGGTDGYTF

D: TRBD1
V: TRBV11-2
size: .
J: TRBJ2-7
DNA: TGTGCCAGCAGCTCCCCGGGACAGGGGGATTTCTACGAGCAGTACTTC
CDR3: CASSSPGQGDFYEQYF

D: TRBD1
V: TRBV6-1
size: .
J: TRBJ1-6
DNA: TGTGCCAGCAGTCAAGATAACAGGGGTAATAATTCACCCCTCCACTTT
CDR3: CASSQDNRGNNSPLHF

D: .
V: TRBV4-3
size: .
J: TRBJ2-1
DNA: TGCGCCAGCAGCCAAGATCGTGCTAGCAGCTCCTACAATGAGCAGTTCTTC
CDR3: CASSQDRASSSYNEQFF

D: .
V: TRBV7-2
size: once
J: TRBJ2-3
DNA: TGTGCCAGCAGCCCACAGGAGCCAGATACGCAGTATTTT
CDR3: CASSPQEPDTQYF

D: .
V: TRBV7-2
size: once
J: TRBJ2-5
DNA: TGTGCCAGCAGCCCAGGGATCCAAGAGACCCAGTACTTC
CDR3: CASSPGIQETQYF

D: TRBD2
V: TRBV29-1
size: .
J: TRBJ2-1
DNA: TGCAGCGTTGGAGGCGGGGGGGCGAATGAGCAGTTCTTC
CDR3: CSVGGGGANEQFF

D: TRBD1
V: TRBV5-4
size: .
J: TRBJ2-1
DNA: TGTGCCAGCAGCCCGTCCCCCGGGACAGGGGGATACAATGAGCAGTTCTTC
CDR3: CASSPSPGTGGYNEQFF